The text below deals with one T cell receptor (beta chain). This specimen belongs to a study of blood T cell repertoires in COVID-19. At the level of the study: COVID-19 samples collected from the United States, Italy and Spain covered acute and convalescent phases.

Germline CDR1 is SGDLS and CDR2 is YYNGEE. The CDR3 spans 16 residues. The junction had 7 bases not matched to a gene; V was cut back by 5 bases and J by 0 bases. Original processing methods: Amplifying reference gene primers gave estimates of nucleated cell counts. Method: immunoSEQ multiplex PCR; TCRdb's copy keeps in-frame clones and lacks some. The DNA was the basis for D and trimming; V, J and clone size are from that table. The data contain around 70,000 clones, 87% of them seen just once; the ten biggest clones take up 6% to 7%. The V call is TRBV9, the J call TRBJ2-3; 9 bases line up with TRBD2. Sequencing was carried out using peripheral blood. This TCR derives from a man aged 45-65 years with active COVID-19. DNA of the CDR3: TGTGCCAGCAGTAAAGAAGCGGGGGGAAGCACAGATACGCAGTATTTT. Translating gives CASSKEAGGSTDTQYF.